Shown below are 12 T cell receptor beta chains from a single sample sequenced in a study of metastatic and nonmetastatic thyroid tumors. TCRdb re-processed the PCR reads through MiXCR. The table lists tens of thousands of clones, approximately 20% of them singletons. Not a single patient had been given any form of treatment at any point before undergoing thyroid surgery. What was sequenced was blood. The receptors derive from a female donor with papillary thyroid cancer or a benign thyroid nodule (not recorded which). Some clones in this sample may be carry-over from other donors' samples.

This clone was observed a handful of times. V gene TRBV27 combines with J gene TRBJ2-3, with D unresolved. The germline V and J ends were trimmed by 3 bases and 4 bases, with 11 bases remaining between them. This CDR3 contains 14 residues. Looked up from germline, CDR1 is MNHEY and CDR2 is SMNVEV (reference sequence). The DNA of the CDR3 is TGTGCCAGCAGTTTCAGACCGCCACCAGATACGCAGTATTTT. Translating it yields CASSFRPPPDTQYF.

The sample holds many counts of this clone. J is TRBJ2-5 and V is TRBV20-1; 9 bases fit TRBD2. The length of the CDR3 is 15 residues. Looked up from germline, CDR1 is DFQATT and CDR2 is SNEGSKA (reference sequence). V trimming: 3 bases; J trimming: 5 bases; junction bases outside the gene matches: 10. The CDR3 loop is CSASEAGGISETQYF. CDR3 in DNA: TGCAGTGCTAGTGAAGCGGGGGGCATCTCGGAGACCCAGTACTTC.

This clone was picked up a small number of times. The rearrangement uses TRBV6-1 and TRBJ2-5; 12 positions match TRBD1. This CDR3 has 14 residues. V was clipped by 7 bases and J by 4 bases; unmatched bases: 4. Germline values: CDR1 MNHNS, CDR2 SASEGT. CDR3 amino acids: CASKPGQGAETQYF. The CDR3 region has the DNA TGTGCCAGCAAGCCGGGACAGGGGGCAGAGACCCAGTACTTC.

This clone was observed at least ten times. The chain carries TRBV20-1 and TRBJ1-2; D is possibly TRBD1 (6 bases). Germline V gene lookup returns CDR1 DFQATT and CDR2 SNEGSKA (reference sequence). The CDR3 is 12 amino acids. The V and J ends lost 3 bases and 3 bases respectively, with 8 bases between them. The CDR3, as DNA: TGCAGTGCTAGCCGACAGGACTATGGCTACACCTTC. As protein: CSASRQDYGYTF.

This clone was detected ten times or more. V gene TRBV6-1 combines with J gene TRBJ2-3; tentative D call: TRBD1 (5 bases). The V and J ends lost 7 bases and 7 bases respectively, with 18 bases between them. This CDR3 is built from 14 residues. Germline V gene lookup returns CDR1 MNHNS and CDR2 SASEGT. The CDR3 DNA reads as TGTGCCAGCACTGCACCCAGGGATGCAAATACGCAGTATTTT. This translates into CASTAPRDANTQYF.

This clone was seen at least ten times. Other DNA sequences in the sample encode the same CDR3. The chain employs TRBV3-1 and TRBJ2-2; D not certain. The CDR3 spans 14 residues. CDR1 is LGHDT, CDR2 YNNKEL, per germline (reference sequence). V was clipped by 0 bases and J by 4 bases, with 6 bases between them. This chain's CDR3 is CASSQDPVTGELFF. DNA of the CDR3: TGTGCCAGCAGCCAAGATCCAGTCACCGGGGAGCTGTTTTTT.

This clone came up many times. The genes are TRBV6-2 or TRBV6-3 and TRBJ2-3; a possible D gene is TRBD1 (5 bases). Germline V gene lookup returns CDR1 MNHEY and CDR2 SVGEGT. The V end was cut by 6 bases, the J end by 6 bases, with 16 bases between. CDR3 length: 14 residues. The DNA for the CDR3 is TGTGCCAGCAGGACAGCCCGGACCGTGGATACGCAGTATTTT. Protein product: CASRTARTVDTQYF.

The table lists this clone with a few counts. An end of the junction differs from the germline gene, which may be a read error. This chain links TRBV20-1 with TRBJ2-2; weak D call: TRBD2 (7 bases). Germline V gene lookup returns CDR1 DFQATT and CDR2 SNEGSKA (reference sequence). There are 14 residues in the CDR3. The CDR3 loop reads CSAPGGLDAGELFF. As DNA, the CDR3 is TGCAGTGCGCCGGGGGGCCTCGACGCCGGGGAGCTATTTTTT.

Only a few counts were recorded for this clone. A much larger clonotype is one base distant, so this may be a read error. The chain couples TRBV7-9 to TRBJ1-1; tentative D call: TRBD1 (6 bases). The CDR3 loop spans 13 amino acids. V was clipped by 1 base and J by 9 bases, with 12 bases between them. Germline CDR1 is SEHNR and CDR2 is FQNEAQ (reference sequence). The CDR3 DNA reads TGTGCCAGCAGCTTAGGTCGGGGGGCTAAAGCTTTCTTT. It encodes CASSLGRGAKAFF. The complete variable domain, with remaining parts taken from reference TRBV7-9 and TRBJ1-1, reads DTGVSQNPRHKITKRGQNVTFRCDPISEHNRLYWYRQTLGQGPEFLTYFQNEAQLEKSRLLSDRFSAERPKGSFSTLEIQRTEQGDSAMYLCASSLGRGAKAFFGQGTRLTVV.

This clone was recorded many times. Since a much larger clone is just one base distant, this may be a read error. The same CDR3 also results from other DNA sequences found in this sample. The chain is built from TRBV4-1 and TRBJ2-7, with unresolved D. The ends were cut back, 6 bases at V and 0 bases at J, with 15 bases in the middle. CDR3 length: 15 amino acids. Per the germline V gene, CDR1 is MGHRA and CDR2 is YSYEKL. The CDR3 nucleotides are TGCGCCAGCAGTCCTATTGGCGGTAACTCCTACGAGCAGTACTTC. This translates into CASSPIGGNSYEQYF.

This chain uses TRBV11-2 with TRBJ2-7; 11 bases line up with TRBD2. In germline, CDR1 is SGHAT, CDR2 FQNNGV. Trimming removed 5 bases from V and 4 bases from J; junction bases left unmatched: 13. This CDR3 has 17 amino acids. The CDR3 DNA reads TGTGCCAGCAGCCCAAACACCGGACTAGCGGGTATATACGAGCAGTACTTC. This gives the protein CASSPNTGLAGIYEQYF.

The chain joins TRBV28 to TRBJ1-1; 7 positions match TRBD1. Germline CDR1 is MDHEN and CDR2 is SYDVKM. V was clipped by 9 bases and J by 4 bases; unmatched bases: 8. The CDR3 runs to 13 residues. In DNA, the CDR3 is TGTGCCAGTCAGACAGGGAGGGTCACTGAAGCTTTCTTT. This encodes CASQTGRVTEAFF.